Sequencing of this T cell receptor beta chain was carried out in a study of tumor-infiltrating lymphocytes in primary liver carcinoma. The CDR3 spans 12 residues. The germline V gene has CDR1 MDHEN and CDR2 SYDVKM. V gave up 6 bases and J gave up 6 bases, with 12 bases separating them. Starting material of roughly 550 ng total RNA yielded TCR beta cDNA via a constant-region primer. Libraries covering TCR beta were generated through three nested multiplex PCR rounds (using a slightly modified ARM-PCR). The opening two PCR rounds, roughly 11 cycles each, paired TRBV1-TRBV30 forward primers with a C-beta reverse primer. One entry per CDR3 protein, called by TCRdb with MiXCR from the multiplex PCR reads. This sample has 40,000 to 60,000 distinct CDR3 sequences; over 65% occur once, and the top ten carry 25% to 30%. The study co-extracted DNA and RNA from about 20-30 mg of unsorted bulk tissue. This clonotype was counted ten times or more.

Sequenced sample: liver tumor tissue from sampling region 3. Subset described: tumor region T3, left-lateral pole. The chain couples TRBV28 to TRBJ2-7; D perhaps matches TRBD1 (6 bases). This clonotype was obtained from a man aged 35-49 years with primary liver carcinoma and hepatitis B virus infection. The CDR3 sequence: CASSLTGAEQYF. In nucleotides, the CDR3 is TGTGCCAGCAGCCTGACAGGCGCCGAGCAGTACTTC.